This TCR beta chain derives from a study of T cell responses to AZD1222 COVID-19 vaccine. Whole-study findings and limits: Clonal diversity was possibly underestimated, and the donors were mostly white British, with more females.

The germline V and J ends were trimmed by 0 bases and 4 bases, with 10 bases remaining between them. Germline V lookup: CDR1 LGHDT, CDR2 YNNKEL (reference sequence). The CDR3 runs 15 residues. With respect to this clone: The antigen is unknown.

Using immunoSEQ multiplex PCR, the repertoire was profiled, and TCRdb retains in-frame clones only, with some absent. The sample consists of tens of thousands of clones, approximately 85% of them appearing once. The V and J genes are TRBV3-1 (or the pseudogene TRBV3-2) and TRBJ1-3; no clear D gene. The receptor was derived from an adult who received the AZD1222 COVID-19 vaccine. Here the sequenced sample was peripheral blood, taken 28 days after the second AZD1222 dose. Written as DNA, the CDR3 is TGTGCCAGCAGCCAAGACCCACTTCCAGGAAACACCATATATTTT. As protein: CASSQDPLPGNTIYF.